This T cell receptor beta chain was sequenced in a study of technical replicates of blood from four donors. Using immunoSEQ multiplex PCR, the repertoire was profiled, and TCRdb retains in-frame clones only, with some absent. The sample includes about 100,000 clones, nearly 96% of them seen just once. The CDR3 runs to 14 residues. Trimming cost V 2 bases and J 5 bases, with 10 bases left between them. Per the germline V gene, CDR1 is MNHEY and CDR2 is SVGAGI. The rearrangement joins TRBV6-5 to TRBJ2-1; a possible D gene is TRBD1 (5 bases). The sequenced sample was T cells isolated from PBMCs. This sequence was found in a human donor in good health. The CDR3 region has the DNA TGTGCCAGCAGTTACAGGGTGGGGCACAATGAGCAGTTCTTC. Its translation: CASSYRVGHNEQFF.